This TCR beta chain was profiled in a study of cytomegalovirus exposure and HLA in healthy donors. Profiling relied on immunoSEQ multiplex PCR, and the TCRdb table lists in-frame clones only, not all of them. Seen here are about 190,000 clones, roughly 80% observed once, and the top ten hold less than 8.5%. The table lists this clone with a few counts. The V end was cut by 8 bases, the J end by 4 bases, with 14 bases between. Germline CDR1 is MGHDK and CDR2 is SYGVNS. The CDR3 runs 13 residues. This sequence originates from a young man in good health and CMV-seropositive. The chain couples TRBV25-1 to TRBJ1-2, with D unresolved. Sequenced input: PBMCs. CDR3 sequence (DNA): TGTGCCAGCGCCCGGGGATACGGCTATGGCTACACCTTC. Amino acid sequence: CASARGYGYGYTF.